Described below is a single T cell receptor (beta chain) sequence and its context. Its antigen is currently unknown. V was clipped by 2 bases and J by 5 bases; unmatched bases: 14. This CDR3 is 17 amino acids long. Germline V gives CDR1 SNHLY, CDR2 FYNNEI. Measured with immunoSEQ multiplex PCR; TCRdb has only the in-frame clones, and not every one. The repertoire holds a few million clones, with about 94% as singletons. The data originate from a study of shared clonotypes between healthy human individuals. The study's findings and limits: Relative to clonotypes present in all four donors, those not shared had lower generation probabilities. There were few donors, and this limited the genetic and exposure-history diversity represented.

A CD45RA-negative memory subset and a CD45RA+ naive subset were separated from the CD4+ cells. The V call is TRBV2, the J call TRBJ2-7, with 8 bases fitting TRBD2. Sequencing was done on a sample of naive CD4+ T cells sorted from blood. Documented subset: CD45RA+ positively selected. The clonotype comes from a man aged 18 to 30 in good health. CDR3: CASSESGGRTTRNEQYF. The CDR3 DNA is TGTGCCAGCAGTGAAAGTGGCGGGAGGACGACCCGAAACGAGCAGTACTTC.